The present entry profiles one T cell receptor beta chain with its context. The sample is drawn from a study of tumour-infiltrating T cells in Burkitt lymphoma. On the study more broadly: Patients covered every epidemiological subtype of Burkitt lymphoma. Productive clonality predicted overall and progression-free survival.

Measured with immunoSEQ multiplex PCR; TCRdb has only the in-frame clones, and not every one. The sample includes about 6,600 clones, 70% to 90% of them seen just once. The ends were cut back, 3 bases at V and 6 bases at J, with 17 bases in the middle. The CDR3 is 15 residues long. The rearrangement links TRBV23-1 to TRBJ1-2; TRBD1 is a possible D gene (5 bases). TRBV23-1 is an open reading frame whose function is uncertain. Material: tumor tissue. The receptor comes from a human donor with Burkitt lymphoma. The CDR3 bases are TGCGCCAGCAGTCAGGGACCGGTGAGGGGTGATGGCTACACCTTC. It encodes CASSQGPVRGDGYTF.